These T cell receptor beta chains were read from a single sample in a study of control samples from healthy donors and cancer patients. Method: immunoSEQ multiplex PCR; TCRdb's copy keeps in-frame clones and lacks some. Seen here are roughly 79,000 clones, around four fifths observed once, and the top ten hold around 16%. Sequencing was carried out using blood. These receptors were collected from a man aged 50-60 years in good health. CDR3s include the opening cysteine and the closing phenylalanine or tryptophan. A D gene is named only where the DNA matches it firmly. A clone size is listed for some rows: how often the clone was seen (once, few, many), or a class if it is expanded.

abundance	len	v_gene	d_gene	j_gene	CDR3nt	CDR3aa
few	18	TRBV5-1	-	TRBJ2-1	TGCGCCAGCAGCTGGGGGCCTAGCGGCCCAGGCTCCTACAATGAGCAGTTCTTC	CASSWGPSGPGSYNEQFF
-	16	TRBV27	TRBD1	TRBJ1-1	TGTGCCAGCAGTTTAAGGGCAGGGGGTTGGGGCACTGAAGCTTTCTTT	CASSLRAGGWGTEAFF
-	18	TRBV30	-	TRBJ1-3	TGTGCCTCAAGGTTCTACGGGAAGGGGCAGTACCTCGGAAACACCATATATTTT	CASRFYGKGQYLGNTIYF
-	14	TRBV7-2	-	TRBJ2-7	TGTGCCAGCAGCTTAGACGGATCAAGGACCGAGCAGTACTTC	CASSLDGSRTEQYF
-	17	TRBV7-6	-	TRBJ2-3	TGTGCCAGCAGCTTAGGAGGGGTGGGGTTTAGCACAGATACGCAGTATTTT	CASSLGGVGFSTDTQYF
-	16	TRBV7-2	TRBD2	TRBJ2-2	TGTGCCAGCAATCTAGGACTAGTCTCGAACACCGGGGAGCTGTTTTTT	CASNLGLVSNTGELFF
-	14	TRBV5-1	TRBD1	TRBJ2-5	TGCGCCAGCAGCGTGGGTGACAGGGGAGAGACCCAGTACTTC	CASSVGDRGETQYF
-	14	TRBV14	-	TRBJ2-7	TGTGCCAGCAGCCAGTACGACAGGGAGGCCGAGCAGTACTTC	CASSQYDREAEQYF
few	12	TRBV27	-	TRBJ1-5	TGTGCCAGCCAGACGAGCAACCAGCCCCAGCATTTT	CASQTSNQPQHF
-	15	TRBV4-1	TRBD2	TRBJ2-7	TGCGCCAGCAGTGAGACTAGCGGGAGCTCCTACGAGCAGTACTTC	CASSETSGSSYEQYF
-	12	TRBV6-5	-	TRBJ2-7	TGTGCCAGCAGGACCAGCAATTACGAGCAGTACTTC	CASRTSNYEQYF
-	15	TRBV7-2	-	TRBJ2-5	TGTGCCAGCAGCCCCCTCGGACAGAGACAAGAGACCCAGTACTTC	CASSPLGQRQETQYF
few	14	TRBV5-6	-	TRBJ1-6	TGTGCCAGCAGTTTGGGACGGATTAATTCACCCCTCCACTTT	CASSLGRINSPLHF
-	14	TRBV6-5	TRBD1	TRBJ2-5	TGTGCCAGCAGTCGACAGGGGGCGAGGGAGACCCAGTACTTC	CASSRQGARETQYF
-	14	TRBV11-2	-	TRBJ1-3	TGTGCCAGCAGCTCAAGACTCTCTGGAAACACCATATATTTT	CASSSRLSGNTIYF
-	17	TRBV5-4	-	TRBJ1-6	TGTGCCAGCAGGAGGGAGCCGGGACACCACTATAATTCACCCCTCCACTTT	CASRREPGHHYNSPLHF
-	15	TRBV25-1	-	TRBJ2-1	TGTGCCAGCGCGCTCGAAAGCGGGTACCTAAATGAGCAGTTCTTC	CASALESGYLNEQFF
-	14	TRBV4-2	-	TRBJ2-3	TGTGCCAGCAGCCCGGGGGAAGACACAGATACGCAGTATTTT	CASSPGEDTDTQYF
few	14	TRBV9	-	TRBJ2-3	TGTGCCAGCAGCGTAGGCGGGGACACAGATACGCAGTATTTT	CASSVGGDTDTQYF
once	16	TRBV18	TRBD1	TRBJ2-5	TGTGCCAGCTCATCACAGCCTGGGACAGTGGGGGAGACCCAGTACTTC	CASSSQPGTVGETQYF
once	15	TRBV25-1	TRBD2	TRBJ2-1	TGTGCCAGCAGTGATACTAGGAGCGGGGACAATGAGCAGTTCTTC	CASSDTRSGDNEQFF
-	11	TRBV5-6	-	TRBJ1-1	TGTGCCAGCAGCAGAGTGACTGAAGCTTTCTTT	CASSRVTEAFF
once	13	TRBV10-3	-	TRBJ2-7	TGTGCCATCAGGGCGGGGCCCGCCTACGAGCAGTACTTC	CAIRAGPAYEQYF
few	16	TRBV3-1/TRBV3-2	TRBD2	TRBJ2-1	TGTGCCAGCAGCCGAAGACTAGCGGGAGCCCTCAATGAGCAGTTCTTC	CASSRRLAGALNEQFF
-	13	TRBV3-1/TRBV3-2	-	TRBJ1-3	TGTGCCAGCAGCCAACCCCCGATTCGCACCATATATTTT	CASSQPPIRTIYF
once	17	TRBV7-2	-	TRBJ2-1	TGTGCCAGCAGCTTAGCGGCGGGGGCAGGGGGGGGGCATGAGCAGTTCTTC	CASSLAAGAGGGHEQFF
-	14	TRBV19	-	TRBJ2-2	TGTGCCAGTAGTATAGCAAAGAACACCGGGGAGCTGTTTTTT	CASSIAKNTGELFF
-	14	TRBV19	-	TRBJ1-1	TGTGCCAGTAGTATAATCCCTCCGACAGCTGAAGCTTTCTTT	CASSIIPPTAEAFF
-	16	TRBV4-1	TRBD1	TRBJ2-1	TGCGCCAGCAGCCTAAAACCCGGACAGGGGTACAATGAGCAGTTCTTC	CASSLKPGQGYNEQFF
-	16	TRBV7-6	-	TRBJ1-3	TGTGCCAGCAGCCCCTGGGGGGATCGCTCTGGAAACACCATATATTTT	CASSPWGDRSGNTIYF
-	16	TRBV18	TRBD2	TRBJ2-7	TGTGCCAGCTCACCCGGGACTAGCGGGAGGGCCCTCGAGCAGTACTTC	CASSPGTSGRALEQYF
-	15	TRBV9	-	TRBJ2-3	TGTGCCAGCAGCCCTGGAGGAGCCAACATGGATACGCAGTATTTT	CASSPGGANMDTQYF
-	15	TRBV19	-	TRBJ2-7	TGTGCCAGTAGTATAGAGAACAGGGGAGGACACGAGCAGTACTTC	CASSIENRGGHEQYF
-	17	TRBV4-2	TRBD1	TRBJ1-2	TGTGCCAGCAGCCGTGAACAGTCTCAGGGGGAGATATATGGCTACACCTTC	CASSREQSQGEIYGYTF
-	13	TRBV2	TRBD1	TRBJ1-4	TGTGCCAGCCGACAGGGAGGTTTCGGGGTACTGTTTTTT	CASRQGGFGVLFF
-	15	TRBV4-3	-	TRBJ1-3	TGCGCCAGCAGCCAAGATGAAGGGGTTGGAAACACCATATATTTT	CASSQDEGVGNTIYF
-	15	TRBV28	TRBD1	TRBJ1-5	TGTGCCAGCACCCCCAGGGGGCAAAGCAATCAGCCCCAGCATTTT	CASTPRGQSNQPQHF